A selection of T cell receptor beta chains follows, all from one sample in a study of blood T cells in healthy people across ages. MiXCR was run by TCRdb on the 5' RACE reads, yielding one entry per CDR3 protein. This sample has hundreds of thousands of distinct CDR3 sequences, with roughly 50% found just once. Sequenced input: blood. The receptors shown here come from a man aged 40-55 years in good health. Each CDR3 is given with its conserved first and last residue. Each record gives: V gene, J gene, clone size, D gene, CDR3 protein, CDR3 DNA. The D gene is left open where the match is weak. The size of a clone is reported for some rows only, either as once, few or many, or as a class for expanded clones.

TRBV5-5,TRBJ2-7,.,TRBD1,CASSLEGSRGYEQYF,TGTGCCAGCAGCTTGGAAGGCTCCAGGGGGTACGAGCAGTACTTC
TRBV5-1,TRBJ1-1,.,.,CASSLAPSDVVNTEAFF,TGCGCCAGCAGCTTGGCACCTTCCGATGTTGTGAACACTGAAGCTTTCTTT
TRBV6-5,TRBJ2-5,few,.,CASSYWGNRPMNGETQYF,TGTGCCAGCAGTTACTGGGGCAACCGACCTATGAACGGGGAGACCCAGTACTTC
TRBV6-2/TRBV6-3,TRBJ1-5,few,.,CASRPSNQPQHF,TGTGCCAGCAGGCCCAGCAATCAGCCCCAGCATTTT
TRBV7-2,TRBJ2-6,.,.,CASSLTGSGVSGANVLTF,TGTGCCAGCAGCTTGACTGGATCAGGGGTCTCTGGGGCCAACGTCCTGACTTTC
TRBV20-1,TRBJ1-2,.,TRBD1,CSASIPQGGGGYTF,TGCAGTGCTAGTATCCCACAGGGGGGAGGTGGCTACACCTTC
TRBV7-8,TRBJ2-3,.,TRBD1,CASSFWGTGTRILDTQYF,TGTGCCAGCAGCTTCTGGGGGACAGGGACTCGTATATTAGATACGCAGTATTTT
TRBV7-9,TRBJ2-5,.,.,CASSPKYPRQETQYF,TGTGCCAGCAGCCCCAAGTATCCGCGGCAAGAGACCCAGTACTTC
TRBV7-2,TRBJ2-5,few,TRBD2,CASSVHLAGAEETQYF,TGTGCCAGCAGCGTCCATCTAGCGGGAGCGGAAGAGACCCAGTACTTC
TRBV29-1,TRBJ2-7,.,.,CSAEDDRGSYEQYF,TGCAGCGCTGAAGATGATCGGGGGTCCTACGAGCAGTACTTC
TRBV20-1,TRBJ2-1,once,.,CSAMSALGQFF,TGCAGTGCTATGAGTGCACTGGGCCAGTTCTTC
TRBV27,TRBJ2-7,.,.,CASSLVPGFSYEQYF,TGTGCCAGCAGTTTAGTCCCGGGATTCTCCTACGAGCAGTACTTC
TRBV12-3/TRBV12-4,TRBJ2-7,.,.,CASSLGTTNEQYF,TGTGCCAGCAGTTTAGGGACTACCAACGAGCAGTACTTC
TRBV9,TRBJ2-3,.,.,CASSVGVPDTQYF,TGTGCCAGCAGCGTAGGGGTCCCAGATACGCAGTATTTT
TRBV11-2,TRBJ2-1,.,TRBD2,CASSYTLLGTSGSNEQFF,TGTGCCAGCAGCTACACCTTACTCGGGACTAGCGGGAGTAATGAGCAGTTCTTC
TRBV25-1,TRBJ1-6,.,TRBD1,CASSEGDRVESPLHF,TGTGCCAGCAGTGAAGGTGACAGGGTGGAGTCACCCCTCCACTTT
TRBV29-1,TRBJ2-1,few,.,CSARPQGRTEQFF,TGCAGCGCCCGACCCCAAGGGCGTACTGAGCAGTTCTTC
TRBV7-2,TRBJ1-5,many,.,CASSLSNQPQHF,TGCGCCAGCAGCTTAAGCAATCAGCCCCAGCATTTT
TRBV24-1,TRBJ2-1,few,TRBD1,CATSGDRVREQFF,TGTGCCACCAGTGGGGACAGGGTAAGGGAGCAGTTCTTC
TRBV15,TRBJ2-3,few,.,CATSRGENWDTQYF,TGTGCCACCAGCAGGGGTGAGAATTGGGATACGCAGTATTTT
TRBV6-5,TRBJ2-3,many,TRBD1,CASSRQGKEADTQYF,TGTGCCAGCAGCCGACAGGGGAAAGAGGCAGATACGCAGTATTTT
TRBV6-2/TRBV6-3,TRBJ2-7,.,TRBD1,CASSAFDRGPYEQYF,TGTGCCAGCAGCGCCTTCGACAGGGGACCCTACGAGCAGTACTTC
TRBV29-1,TRBJ1-1,once,.,CSVEAGLGAEAFF,TGCAGCGTTGAAGCGGGTCTTGGCGCTGAAGCTTTCTTT
TRBV12-3/TRBV12-4,TRBJ2-1,.,TRBD1,CARSTQGIMEQFF,TGTGCCAGGAGTACACAGGGGATCATGGAGCAGTTCTTC
TRBV20-1,TRBJ2-1,few,TRBD2,CSARGRLAGVEQFF,TGCAGTGCTAGAGGGAGGCTAGCGGGAGTTGAGCAGTTCTTC
TRBV10-3,TRBJ2-2,.,TRBD1,CAIREDRSNTGELFF,TGTGCCATCAGGGAGGACAGGTCGAACACCGGGGAGCTGTTTTTT
TRBV12-3/TRBV12-4,TRBJ2-6,.,TRBD1,CASSRTGGLSGANVLTF,TGTGCCAGCAGTCGGACAGGGGGCCTCTCTGGGGCCAACGTCCTGACTTTC
TRBV6-2/TRBV6-3,TRBJ2-5,.,.,CASSYMAREGRETQYF,TGTGCCAGCAGTTATATGGCCAGAGAAGGACGAGAGACCCAGTACTTC
TRBV12-3/TRBV12-4,TRBJ2-3,.,.,CAPHPGNSMGSTQYF,TGTGCCCCTCACCCGGGCAACTCGATGGGGAGTACGCAGTATTTT
TRBV7-9,TRBJ2-7,.,.,CASTIRGAFSYEQYF,TGTGCCAGCACCATCCGGGGGGCCTTCTCCTACGAGCAGTACTTC
TRBV24-1,TRBJ2-7,few,TRBD2,CATSDPARETYEQYF,TGTGCCACCAGTGACCCCGCGCGGGAGACCTACGAGCAGTACTTC